The 14 T cell receptor beta chains below were found in one sample sequenced in a study of blood T cell repertoires in COVID-19. Using immunoSEQ multiplex PCR, the repertoire was profiled, and TCRdb retains in-frame clones only, with some absent. The sample gives around 250,000 clones, approximately 84% of which show up once; approximately 4.4% is in the top ten. Sequencing was performed on peripheral blood. All receptors derive from a middle-aged man with active or convalescent COVID-19.

CDR3 in DNA: TGTGCCAGCAGCTTGGAAGGTTTCGGGGGGGGCCCGAGCTCCTACGAGCAGTACTTC. This gives the protein CASSLEGFGGGPSSYEQYF. The V call is TRBV5-5, the J call TRBJ2-7; TRBD2 agrees at 8 bases. Germline assignment: CDR1 SGHKS and CDR2 YYEKEE (reference sequence). The CDR3 is 19 amino acids. The V segment lost 0 bases and the J segment 0 bases; nucleotides outside the gene matches: 14. Using reference TRBV5-5 and TRBJ2-7 for the parts outside the CDR3, the full variable domain is DAGVTQSPTHLIKTRGQQVTLRCSPISGHKSVSWYQQVLGQGPQFIFQYYEKEERGRGNFPDRFSARQFPNYSSELNVNALLLGDSALYLCASSLEGFGGGPSSYEQYFGPGTRLTVT.

This chain joins TRBV9 and TRBJ2-7; the match to TRBD2 covers 7 bases. J gave up 0 bases and V 3 bases, and 6 bases lay outside the gene matches. The CDR3 length is 15 residues. From germline, CDR1 is SGDLS and CDR2 YYNGEE. The CDR3 sequence: CASSAPGGTSYEQYF. CDR3 DNA sequence: TGTGCCAGCAGCGCCCCGGGGGGAACCTCCTACGAGCAGTACTTC.

This clone occurred a few times. This sequence joins TRBV19 and TRBJ2-1, with 12 bases that match TRBD2. Germline-derived CDR1 and CDR2 are LNHDA and SQIVND (reference sequence). V was pared by 4 bases and J by 9 bases, with 7 bases of the junction left unmatched. The CDR3 runs to 15 residues. DNA of the CDR3: TGTGCCAGTAGTAGACTGACTAGCGGGAGTGGTGAGCAGTTCTTC. It yields the protein CASSRLTSGSGEQFF.

This rearrangement joins TRBV7-8 to TRBJ2-5; 14 bases are a match to TRBD2. The germline CDR1 and CDR2 sequences are SGHVS and FQNEAQ. After removal of 6 bases from V and 5 bases from J, the junction contained 8 bases not matched to a gene. The CDR3 contains 16 residues. CDR3 in DNA: TGTGCCAGCAGACCTGGGACTAGCGGGGGTTGGGAGACCCAGTACTTC. Its translation is CASRPGTSGGWETQYF.

The rearrangement uses TRBV29-1 and TRBJ2-1, with 9 bases fitting TRBD1. J was trimmed by 6 bases and V by 5 bases; bases with no gene match: 8. Looked up from germline, CDR1 is SQVTM and CDR2 is ANQGSEA. The CDR3 spans 14 residues. The CDR3 is CSVRETGGLNEQFF. For the CDR3, the DNA is TGCAGCGTTCGCGAGACAGGGGGTCTCAATGAGCAGTTCTTC.

The rearrangement uses TRBV15 and TRBJ1-5, with 9 bases lining up with TRBD1. The CDR3 runs 16 residues. V lost 4 bases to trimming and J lost 9 bases; unmatched junction nucleotides: 13. CDR1 is LNHNV and CDR2 is YYDKDF in the germline V gene (reference sequence). CDR3 DNA: TGTGCCACCAGCACGCGGACAGGGGCGATCCAGTGGCCCCAGCATTTT. Encoded protein: CATSTRTGAIQWPQHF.

V is TRBV11-2 and J is TRBJ2-5, with 11 bases that match TRBD2. This CDR3 spans 16 amino acids. Germline V CDR1 and CDR2: SGHAT, FQNNGV. Unmatched junction bases numbered 7, after V lost 2 bases and J lost 5 bases. CDR3 nucleotide sequence: TGTGCCAGCAGCTTATTACGACTAGCGGGGAGGGAGACCCAGTACTTC. This encodes CASSLLRLAGRETQYF.

As regards this clone: Additional DNA sequences in this sample encode the identical CDR3. The gene calls are TRBV12-1 and TRBJ1-5; TRBD1 was called by the table and not checked on the DNA. TRBV12-1 is noted as a pseudogene. The CDR3 covers 18 residues. The CDR3 sequence is CASSFSRQLKYSNQPQHF. CDR3 bases: TGTGCCAGCAGCTTTTCGAGACAGTTAAAGTATAGCAATCAGCCCCAGCATTTT.

The chain combines TRBV28 with TRBJ2-2; tentatively, D is TRBD1 (7 bases). The CDR3 covers 15 residues. Trimming took 8 bases from V and 1 from J, leaving 14 bases between them. Germline V lookup: CDR1 MDHEN, CDR2 SYDVKM. The CDR3 DNA sequence: TGTGCCAGCGGAGGGGCAGGGGGGAACACCGGGGAGCTGTTTTTT. Translating gives CASGGAGGNTGELFF.

The chain recombines TRBV18 with TRBJ2-7, with 7 bases fitting TRBD1. V shed 3 bases and J 0 bases; nucleotides not matched to a gene: 5. The CDR3 is made up of 15 amino acids. CDR1 and CDR2 from the germline V gene are KGHSH and LQKENI. The CDR3 spells CASSPRDSFSYEQYF. DNA of the CDR3: TGTGCCAGCTCACCCCGGGACAGCTTCTCCTACGAGCAGTACTTC.

The rearrangement uses TRBV19 and TRBJ1-2, with TRBD1 matching over 8 bases. CDR1 is LNHDA, CDR2 SQIVND, per germline (reference sequence). The V segment lost 6 bases and the J segment 7 bases; nucleotides outside the gene matches: 10. The CDR3 has 14 residues. CDR3 residues: CASSSSGQVRGYTF. The DNA of the CDR3 is TGTGCCAGTAGCAGCTCGGGACAGGTCCGTGGCTACACCTTC.

The rearrangement links TRBV7-2 to TRBJ1-3; a weak D match, TRBD1 (5 bases). Germline values: CDR1 SGHTA, CDR2 FQGNSA. With 8 bases removed from V and 1 base from J, the gap between germline ends came to 9 bases. CDR3 length: 13 residues. In DNA, the CDR3 is TGTGCCAGCTCTCAGGGATCTGGAAACACCATATATTTT. It translates to CASSQGSGNTIYF.

This chain uses TRBV5-1 with TRBJ1-1; the D gene is possibly TRBD1 (6 bases). Germline loops: CDR1 SGHRS, CDR2 YFSETQ. The length of the CDR3 is 15 residues. Trimming took off 4 bases at V and 0 bases at J, with 13 bases between the two ends. Here the CDR3 reads CASSLQGTVNTEAFF. The CDR3 nucleotides are TGCGCCAGCAGCCTTCAGGGGACGGTGAACACTGAAGCTTTCTTT.

The V and J genes are TRBV23-1 and TRBJ2-2, with TRBD1 matching 8 bases. TRBV23-1 is an ORF, and what it does is uncertain. Unmatched junction bases numbered 7, after V lost 2 bases and J lost 5 bases. This CDR3 comprises 16 residues. The CDR3 is CASSQLRGPKTGELFF. CDR3 coding DNA: TGCGCCAGCAGTCAACTCAGGGGGCCTAAGACCGGGGAGCTGTTTTTT.